This T cell receptor (beta chain) derives from a study of shared clonotypes between healthy human individuals. On the study more broadly: Per-donor plates numbered three CD4 naive, three CD4 memory, two CD8 naive and one CD8 memory.

V lost 7 bases to trimming and J lost 5 bases; unmatched junction nucleotides: 12. Germline V gene lookup returns CDR1 SQVTM and CDR2 ANQGSEA. This CDR3 has 15 amino acids. In regard to this clone: Antigen specificity is unknown.

Using about 190 ng DNA, roughly 33,000 T cell genomes, the sorted-subset replicate PCRs were run. TCRdb's table, derived via immunoSEQ multiplex PCR, lists solely in-frame clones and lacks some. Counted here are 1.6 million or so clones, 98% occurring once; the ten biggest clones make up approximately 0.38%. Findings and caveats of the study: Generation probabilities of non-shared clonotypes were lower (relative to those shared by all four donors).

Donors had no recently reported acute infections or vaccinations and were HIV-negative. The sequence came from a man between 25 and 39 years old in good health. Sequenced sample: naive CD4+ T cells sorted from blood. Subset indicated: CD45RA+ positively selected. J is TRBJ2-3 and V is TRBV29-1; 10 bases align to TRBD2. CDR3 bases: TGCAGCGCGCAAGCTCTAGCGGGAGTGAAAGATACGCAGTATTTT. This sequence encodes CSAQALAGVKDTQYF.